This T cell receptor beta chain stems from a study of blood T cells in healthy people across ages. This CDR3 has 14 amino acids. Trimming cost V 7 bases and J 4 bases; bases outside gene matches: 3. Germline assignment: CDR1 MDHEN and CDR2 SYDVKM. Drawing of peripheral blood yielded approximately 10 milliliters from each donor. A second roughly 7 to 11 cycle PCR used barcoded and J-beta primers. TCRdb reprocessed the 5' RACE reads via MiXCR and lists one record per CDR3 protein. The sample shows about 680,000 distinct CDR3 sequences, 49% of them seen only once. The rearrangement joins TRBV28 to TRBJ1-5, with TRBD1 matching over 11 bases. Sequencing was performed on blood. The sequence was collected from a woman between 55 and 75 years old in good health. Here the CDR3 DNA reads TGTGCCAGCACGGACAGGGGGCGGAATCAGCCCCAGCATTTT. Protein sequence: CASTDRGRNQPQHF.